The 2 T cell receptor beta chains presented below share a single source sample, sequenced in a study of regulatory T cells in long-lasting Graves disease. Through Arm-PCR of CDR3 regions and iRepertoire HTBI primers, TCR beta libraries were built. TCRdb re-analysed the multiplex PCR reads in MiXCR, keeping a single row per CDR3 protein. In the table there are 350,000 to 550,000 distinct CDR3 sequences, 13% to 15% of which are singletons. Time point reported: newly diagnosed GD, antithyroid drugs for less than 3 months. Isolated PBMC RNA provided the starting material for the TCR library. These sequences were also reported in another study, on T cells in Graves' hyperthyroidism and ophthalmopathy.

Sequenced here: peripheral blood mononuclear cells (PBMCs), sampled at new diagnosis, from a patient treated with antithyroid drugs. These receptors were obtained from a woman aged 45 to 65 with Graves disease.

This clonotype was recorded at least ten times. V and J are TRBV5-6 and TRBJ2-7; 10 nucleotides align to TRBD2. The junction had 7 bases not matched to a gene; V was cut back by 2 bases and J by 5 bases. Germline CDR1 reads SGHDT; CDR2 reads YYEEEE. This CDR3 has 15 amino acids. The CDR3 region is CASSLELAGHNEQYF. CDR3 nucleotide sequence: TGTGCCAGCAGCTTAGAACTAGCGGGACACAACGAGCAGTACTTC. The whole variable domain, filled in from reference TRBV5-6 and TRBJ2-7, reads DAGVTQSPTHLIKTRGQQVTLRCSPKSGHDTVSWYQQALGQGPQFIFQYYEEEERQRGNFPDRFSGHQFPNYSSELNVNALLLGDSALYLCASSLELAGHNEQYFGPGTRLTVT.

This clonotype was recorded at least ten times. The J gene is TRBJ1-2, the V gene TRBV7-8; 7 nucleotides match TRBD1. Losses at the gene ends were 5 bases for V and 3 bases for J; bases not matched to a gene: 15. From germline, CDR1 is SGHVS and CDR2 FQNEAQ. CDR3 size: 17 residues. CDR3 sequence reads: CASSPGAGGGRHYGYTF. CDR3 DNA sequence: TGTGCCAGCAGCCCCGGGGCAGGGGGGGGGAGACACTATGGCTACACCTTC.